These 20 T cell receptor beta chains originate from one sample sequenced in a study of T cells in Graves' hyperthyroidism and ophthalmopathy. Amplified TCR beta CDR3 regions came from RNA transcripts. The HTBI set primed first-round TCR CDR3 RT-PCR. TCRdb reprocessed the multiplex PCR reads via MiXCR and lists one record per CDR3 protein. In the table there are around 450,000 distinct CDR3 sequences, roughly an eighth of which are singletons. Sequenced material: blood. The origin of the receptors is a woman in her late teens or twenties with Graves' hyperthyroidism.

This clonotype appeared a few times. The V call is TRBV4-1, the J call TRBJ2-3; 13 bases align to TRBD2. The germline CDR1 and CDR2 sequences are MGHRA and YSYEKL. The CDR3 totals 17 residues. V trimming: 3 bases; J trimming: 7 bases; junction bases outside the gene matches: 10. CDR3 coding DNA: TGCGCCAGCAGCCATCCCGGACTAGCGGGAGAAATTAATACGCAGTATTTT. Translating gives CASSHPGLAGEINTQYF.

Many counts were recorded for this clonotype. CDR3 sequence reads: CASELQETQYF. The CDR3 DNA is TGTGCCAGCGAACTCCAAGAGACCCAGTACTTC. The rearrangement uses TRBV2 and TRBJ2-5; D unresolved. The CDR3 is 11 amino acids. V lost 8 bases, J lost 1 base, and 5 bases lay in between. Germline V gene lookup returns CDR1 SNHLY and CDR2 FYNNEI.

As regards this clonotype: At one end, the junction sequence differs from germline, possibly due to a read error. The genes are TRBV27 and TRBJ1-2, with 10 bases matching TRBD1. The germline CDR1 and CDR2 sequences are MNHEY and SMNVEV (reference sequence). This CDR3 has 14 residues. CDR3 DNA sequence: TGTGCCAGCAGCCAAACCGGGACAGGGGATGGTTACACCTTC. This translates into CASSQTGTGDGYTF.

This clonotype was seen many times. The V and J genes are TRBV12-3 or TRBV12-4 and TRBJ2-3, with TRBD2 matching 10 bases. V was clipped by 0 bases and J by 9 bases; unmatched bases: 0. This CDR3 contains 13 residues. The CDR3 spells CASSLASGRTQYF. The CDR3, as DNA: TGTGCCAGCAGTTTAGCTAGCGGGAGGACGCAGTATTTT.

In this sample, this clonotype turned up a few times. V gene TRBV30 combines with J gene TRBJ1-2, with TRBD1 as a possible D gene (6 bases). This CDR3 comprises 12 residues. V was clipped by 7 bases and J by 2 bases, with 11 bases between them. The germline CDR1 and CDR2 sequences are GTSNPN and SVGIG (reference sequence). As DNA, the CDR3 is TGTGCCTACAATGGGGGCAACTATGGCTACACCTTC. Protein product: CAYNGGNYGYTF.

There are many counts of this clonotype. The rearrangement links TRBV7-9 to TRBJ2-7; D not certain. Germline-derived CDR1 and CDR2 are SEHNR and FQNEAQ (reference sequence). This CDR3 contains 15 residues. Trimming left V 1 base short and J 0 bases short, with 10 bases between. CDR3 protein: CASSLGTRYSYEQYF. The CDR3 DNA reads TGTGCCAGCAGCTTAGGAACCAGGTACTCCTACGAGCAGTACTTC.

This clonotype has ten or more counts. The chain uses TRBV7-2 and TRBJ2-1, with D maybe TRBD2 (5 bases). Between the trimmed V and J ends, which lost 5 bases and 10 bases, there was a span of 9 bases. There are 11 residues in the CDR3. CDR1 SGHTA and CDR2 FQGNSA come from the germline V gene. The CDR3 here is CASSPGGEQFF. In nucleotides, the CDR3 is TGTGCCAGCAGCCCCGGCGGGGAGCAGTTCTTC.

The rearrangement uses TRBV12-3 or TRBV12-4 and TRBJ2-1; no reliable D call. V lost 6 bases and J lost 9, with 12 bases in between. CDR3 length: 12 amino acids. CDR3 nucleotide sequence: TGTGCCAGCAGCCATTTGAGGAGTGAGCAGTTCTTC. Its protein is CASSHLRSEQFF.

This clonotype was counted ten times or more. This chain uses TRBV7-2 with TRBJ2-3; 9 bases agree with TRBD2. The CDR3 length is 18 residues. Germline V gives CDR1 SGHTA, CDR2 FQGNSA. Trimming took 6 bases from V and 0 from J; bases not matched to a gene: 13. The CDR3 bases are TGTGCCAGCAGGGGAGGGCTAGCGGGATCCTCTAGCACAGATACGCAGTATTTT. Its translation is CASRGGLAGSSSTDTQYF.

The sample holds many counts of this clonotype. V usage is TRBV12-3 or TRBV12-4 and J usage is TRBJ1-5; tentative D call: TRBD1 (6 bases). The CDR3 runs 15 residues. Trimming removed 6 bases at V and 1 base at J, with 13 bases between. The CDR3 spells CASSLAQGSNQPQHF. In DNA, the CDR3 is TGTGCCAGCAGCTTGGCGCAGGGGAGCAATCAGCCCCAGCATTTT.

As to this clonotype: This may be a read error: a much more frequent sequence differs by one nucleotide. The V call is TRBV20-1, the J call TRBJ2-7; D may match TRBD1 or TRBD2 (5 bases each). The CDR3 is 16 amino acids. The germline V gene has CDR1 DFQATT and CDR2 SNEGSKA (reference sequence). CDR3 bases: TGCAGTGCTAAACCCCAAGGCTGGGGGTACTCCTACGGGCAGTACTTC. Translation gives CSAKPQGWGYSYGQYF.

This clonotype was detected many times. This chain connects TRBV15 to TRBJ2-3, with a possible D match to TRBD2 (6 bases). V was clipped by 1 base and J by 0 bases, with 11 bases between them. Germline CDR1 and CDR2: LNHNV and YYDKDF (reference sequence). The CDR3 loop spans 16 amino acids. CDR3 sequence (DNA): TGTGCCACCAGCAGAGGGGCTGCGGGAAGCACAGATACGCAGTATTTT. It yields the protein CATSRGAAGSTDTQYF.

This clonotype was counted only a few times. The chain combines TRBV6-1 with TRBJ2-7, with D possibly TRBD2 on 6 matching bases. The V end was cut by 7 bases, the J end by 1 base, with 11 bases between. Looked up from germline, CDR1 is MNHNS and CDR2 is SASEGT. This CDR3 is built from 13 residues. CDR3 residues: CASTRDWSYEQYF. For the CDR3, the DNA is TGTGCCAGCACCCGGGACTGGTCCTACGAGCAGTACTTC.

This chain joins TRBV25-1 and TRBJ2-1; TRBD2 matches 11 bases. The V gene's germline CDR1 is MGHDK and CDR2 SYGVNS. V dropped 1 base and J dropped 9; count of bases not matched to a gene: 5. This CDR3 has 15 residues. Written as DNA, the CDR3 is TGTGCCAGCAGTGAATTCCCTAGCGGGAGGCTTGAGCAGTTCTTC. Translated: CASSEFPSGRLEQFF.

This clonotype was seen ten or more times. V gene TRBV3-1 combines with J gene TRBJ1-2; D is unclear. The CDR3 is 15 amino acids. Germline CDR1 LGHDT, CDR2 YNNKEL (reference sequence). The V and J ends lost 4 bases and 4 bases respectively, with 16 bases between them. As DNA, the CDR3 is TGTGCCAGCAGCCCGTACGGCAGCCGACCCTATGGCTACACCTTC. It specifies CASSPYGSRPYGYTF.

This clonotype has just a few counts. The J gene is TRBJ1-4, the V gene TRBV19; D perhaps matches TRBD1 (6 bases). The CDR3 runs 13 residues. Germline-derived CDR1 and CDR2 are LNHDA and SQIVND (reference sequence). Trimming left V 7 bases short and J 5 bases short, with 11 bases between. The CDR3 here is CASTDTGNEKLFF. The DNA for the CDR3 is TGTGCCAGTACCGATACAGGGAATGAAAAACTGTTTTTT.

This clonotype was recorded many times. The rearrangement links TRBV28 to TRBJ2-7; TRBD2 agrees at 12 bases. Germline V gene lookup returns CDR1 MDHEN and CDR2 SYDVKM. Germline trimming cut 7 bases from V and 3 bases from J; bases unmatched to any gene: 22. CDR3 size: 20 residues. CDR3 in amino acids: CASTPGTPRTSGARGYEQYF. Here the CDR3 DNA reads TGTGCCAGCACCCCAGGGACCCCTCGGACTAGCGGGGCGCGGGGCTACGAGCAGTACTTC.

This sequence joins TRBV10-3 and TRBJ2-3, with TRBD2 identical over 9 bases. CDR1 is ENHRY and CDR2 is SYGVKD in the germline V gene. With V trimmed by 5 bases and J by 0 bases, 3 bases remained unmatched. This CDR3 has 15 residues. The CDR3 here is CAISRSGRSTDTQYF. The CDR3 DNA is TGTGCCATCAGTCGGAGCGGGAGGAGCACAGATACGCAGTATTTT.

This clonotype was detected ten times or more. V usage is TRBV7-9 and J usage is TRBJ2-1; 12 nucleotides line up with TRBD2. This CDR3 comprises 16 residues. Germline assignment: CDR1 SEHNR and CDR2 FQNEAQ (reference sequence). J was trimmed by 8 bases and V by 4 bases; bases with no gene match: 9. CDR3: CASSWRLAGEEDEQFF. CDR3 DNA: TGTGCCAGCAGCTGGAGACTAGCGGGAGAGGAGGATGAGCAGTTCTTC.

This clonotype was picked up many times. V usage is TRBV9 and J usage is TRBJ1-1; weak D call: TRBD1 (5 bases). Trimming took 4 bases from V and 0 from J, leaving 16 bases between them. The CDR3 has 16 residues. Germline CDR1 SGDLS, CDR2 YYNGEE. Here the CDR3 DNA reads TGTGCCAGCAGCCCCTACCCGGGGGATATGAACACTGAAGCTTTCTTT. It yields the protein CASSPYPGDMNTEAFF.